The clone carrying this T cell receptor (beta chain) has at least ten counts. V was cut by 3 bases and J by 10 bases, with 16 bases left in between. The CDR3 consists of 14 residues. Library preparation (for TCRbeta) was performed with unique molecular identifiers. TCRdb passed the PCR reads through MiXCR, listing each CDR3 protein once. The table records 200,000 to 300,000 distinct CDR3 sequences, roughly 25% of them present only once. This entry comes from a study of T-cell reconstitution after alpha-beta-depleted transplantation in children. Specimen: PBMCs, mostly from graft donor cells, collected 360 days after TCRalphabeta/CD19-depleted stem cell transplant. The receptor comes from a female patient aged 2-15 years who had a stem cell transplant for congenital amegakaryocytic thrombocytopenia, so the T cells may come from the graft donor. The V call is TRBV12-3 or TRBV12-4, the J call TRBJ2-1, with D maybe TRBD2 (5 bases). The CDR3 here is CASSLLAAVGEQFF. The CDR3 nucleotides read TGTGCCAGCAGTTTGCTAGCCGCAGTCGGGGAGCAGTTCTTC.